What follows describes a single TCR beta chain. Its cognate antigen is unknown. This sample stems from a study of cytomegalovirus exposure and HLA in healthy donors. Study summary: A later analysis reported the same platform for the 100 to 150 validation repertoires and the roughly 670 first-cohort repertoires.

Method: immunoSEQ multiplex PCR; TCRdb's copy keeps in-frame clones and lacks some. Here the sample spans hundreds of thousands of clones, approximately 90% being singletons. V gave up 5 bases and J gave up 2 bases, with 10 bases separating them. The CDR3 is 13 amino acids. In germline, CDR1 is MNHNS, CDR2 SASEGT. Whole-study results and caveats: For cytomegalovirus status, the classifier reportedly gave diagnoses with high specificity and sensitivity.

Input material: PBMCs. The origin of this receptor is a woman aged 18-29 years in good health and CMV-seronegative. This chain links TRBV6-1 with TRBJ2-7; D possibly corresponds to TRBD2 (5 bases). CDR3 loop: CASSQPGTYEQYF. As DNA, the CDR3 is TGTGCCAGCAGTCAGCCCGGGACCTACGAGCAGTACTTC.